These 17 T cell receptor beta chains originate from one sample sequenced in a study of cytomegalovirus exposure and HLA in healthy donors. PCR was performed using 60 Vbeta and 13 Jbeta primers. Profiling relied on immunoSEQ multiplex PCR, and the TCRdb table lists in-frame clones only, not all of them. The sample holds 65,000 to 75,000 clones, approximately 71% seen once. The sequenced sample was PBMCs. These receptor sequences come from a woman aged 30 to 39 in good health and CMV-seronegative.

The chain employs TRBV15 and TRBJ2-7; TRBD2 aligns across 12 bases. The CDR3 length is 14 residues. V was clipped by 5 bases and J by 13 bases; unmatched bases: 12. Germline V gives CDR1 LNHNV, CDR2 YYDKDF (reference sequence). CDR3 residues: CATSGISSGGEKYF. The DNA of the CDR3 is TGTGCCACCAGCGGAATCTCTAGCGGGGGGGAGAAATACTTC.

This chain links TRBV7-2 with TRBJ1-2, with 8 bases fitting TRBD1. J lost 3 bases, V lost 5 bases, and 5 bases had no gene match. The CDR3 contains 14 residues. Germline values: CDR1 SGHTA, CDR2 FQGNSA. The CDR3 nucleotides read TGTGCCAGCAGCCCCAGGGGGCTCGACTATGGCTACACCTTC. Translating it yields CASSPRGLDYGYTF.

V and J are TRBV4-3 and TRBJ1-1; D is possibly TRBD1 (5 bases). Trimming removed 2 bases from V and 3 bases from J, with 10 bases in between. CDR1 LGHNA and CDR2 YSLEER come from the germline V gene. The length of the CDR3 is 14 residues. CDR3 sequence: CASSQRGGDTEAFF. In DNA form, the CDR3 reads TGCGCCAGCAGCCAAAGGGGAGGGGACACTGAAGCTTTCTTT.

The J gene is TRBJ2-1, the V gene TRBV5-1; TRBD1 is a possible D gene (6 bases). Germline CDR1 is SGHRS and CDR2 is YFSETQ. Trimming removed 6 bases from V and 0 bases from J, with 10 bases in between. The CDR3 is made up of 14 amino acids. CDR3 protein: CASTRDTSYNEQFF. CDR3 DNA sequence: TGCGCCAGCACCCGGGACACCTCCTACAATGAGCAGTTCTTC. The variable domain in full, with the rest retrieved from reference TRBV5-1 and TRBJ2-1, is KAGVTQTPRYLIKTRGQQVTLSCSPISGHRSVSWYQQTPGQGLQFLFEYFSETQRNKGNFPGRFSGRQFSNSRSEMNVSTLELGDSALYLCASTRDTSYNEQFFGPGTRLTVL.

The rearrangement links TRBV11-3 to TRBJ2-2, with TRBD1 identical over 8 bases. Germline CDR1 and CDR2: SGHNT and YENEEA. The CDR3 sequence is 16 residues long. V shed 1 base and J 5 bases; nucleotides not matched to a gene: 6. CDR3 protein: CASSLGRQGKTGELFF. DNA of the CDR3: TGTGCCAGCAGCTTAGGCAGACAGGGGAAGACCGGGGAGCTGTTTTTT.

On this clone itself: It is likely a read error, because the conserved phenylalanine at the end of the CDR3 is missing. This rearrangement joins TRBV15 to TRBJ1-2, with TRBD1 matching 9 bases. Germline loops: CDR1 LNHNV, CDR2 YYDKDF (reference sequence). V trimming: 0 bases; J trimming: 4 bases; junction bases outside the gene matches: 9. This CDR3 region has 17 residues. CDR3 bases: TGTGCCACCAGCAGAGATCTCCTGACAGGGGGGGCCTATGGCTACACCCTC. The encoded protein is CATSRDLLTGGAYGYTL.

The V gene is TRBV4-1, the J gene TRBJ2-3, with TRBD2 identical over 10 bases. The germline gives CDR1 MGHRA, CDR2 YSYEKL. Germline trimming cut 1 base from V and 9 bases from J; bases unmatched to any gene: 10. The CDR3 is made up of 16 amino acids. CDR3 bases: TGCGCCAGCAGCCAAGGGGGAGCGGGGGGGGCAGGGACGCAGTATTTT. This encodes CASSQGGAGGAGTQYF.

The J gene is TRBJ2-3, the V gene TRBV21-1; TRBD1, the table's D call, was not compared with the DNA. TRBV21-1 is shown as a pseudogene. The length of the CDR3 is 16 residues. The CDR3 sequence: CASSKEGQGPPDTQYF. In DNA, the CDR3 is TGTGCCAGCAGCAAAGAAGGCCAGGGGCCCCCCGATACGCAGTATTTT.

Points on this clone: The junction and the germline gene differ at one end; a read error may be behind it. V gene TRBV6-6 combines with J gene TRBJ2-4; tentatively, D is TRBD1 (6 bases). Germline V lookup: CDR1 MNHNY, CDR2 SVGAGI (reference sequence). The CDR3 has 14 residues. CDR3: CAISTGTAKNIQYF. The CDR3 coding sequence is TGTGCCATCAGTACAGGGACGGCCAAAAACATTCAGTACTTC.

This rearrangement joins TRBV7-6 to TRBJ2-5; 8 bases fit TRBD1. V trimming: 4 bases; J trimming: 2 bases; junction bases outside the gene matches: 6. Germline CDR1 reads SGHVS; CDR2 reads FNYEAQ. The CDR3 consists of 15 residues. This CDR3 reads CASSSAGQGQETQYF. CDR3 sequence (DNA): TGTGCCAGCAGCTCAGCTGGACAGGGACAAGAGACCCAGTACTTC.

This rearrangement joins TRBV7-2 to TRBJ2-7, with TRBD1 as a possible D gene (6 bases). Germline V gene sequence: CDR1 SGHTA, CDR2 FQGNSA. CDR3 size: 15 residues. Trimming pared 2 bases from V and 3 bases from J, leaving 14 bases between. The CDR3 protein is CASSLSLDSNYEQYF. CDR3 DNA: TGTGCCAGCAGCTTAAGTTTGGACAGCAACTACGAGCAGTACTTC.

The V gene is TRBV14, the J gene TRBJ1-5; 7 bases agree with TRBD1. The J segment lost 0 bases and the V segment lost 0 bases, leaving 11 bases of the junction unmatched. In germline, CDR1 is SGHDN, CDR2 FVKESK. The length of the CDR3 is 19 residues. CDR3 amino acids: CASSQDIQGGENSNQPQHF. The DNA of the CDR3 is TGTGCCAGCAGCCAAGATATCCAGGGGGGTGAGAATAGCAATCAGCCCCAGCATTTT.

This chain links TRBV7-2 with TRBJ1-5, with a tentative D call TRBD1 (5 bases). Germline V gene lookup returns CDR1 SGHTA and CDR2 FQGNSA. This CDR3 is 16 amino acids long. Trimming stripped 0 bases from V and 9 bases from J, with 18 bases between. CDR3 nucleotides: TGTGCCAGCAGCTTAGCGGGACTGGGGAGGGGTGTGCCCCAGCATTTT. Translating it yields CASSLAGLGRGVPQHF.

This chain connects TRBV6-5 to TRBJ2-6, with D unclear. The CDR3 spans 15 residues. Germline loops: CDR1 MNHEY, CDR2 SVGAGI. V lost 6 bases to trimming and J lost 0 bases, with 9 bases between them. CDR3 nucleotides: TGTGCCAGCAGACGCGACAACTCTGGGGCCAACGTCCTGACTTTC. It is translated as CASRRDNSGANVLTF.

This clone was detected once. This chain links TRBV10-3 with TRBJ2-2; TRBD1 might be the D (6 bases). Germline assignment: CDR1 ENHRY and CDR2 SYGVKD. The CDR3 runs 15 residues. Trimming removed 6 bases at V and 5 bases at J, with 16 bases between. The CDR3 loop reads CAIRETGIKTGELFF. For the CDR3, the DNA is TGTGCCATCAGGGAAACAGGGATCAAGACCGGGGAGCTGTTTTTT.

The chain combines TRBV6-6 with TRBJ1-2, with unresolved D. Trimming took 7 bases from V and 2 from J, leaving 14 bases between them. Germline CDR1 MNHNY, CDR2 SVGAGI (reference sequence). CDR3 length: 14 amino acids. This chain's CDR3 is CASTGSRTNYGYTF. The DNA of the CDR3 is TGTGCCAGCACAGGCTCAAGAACGAACTATGGCTACACCTTC.

This rearrangement joins TRBV6-8 to TRBJ1-3; 7 nucleotides align to TRBD1. The germline gives CDR1 MNHGY, CDR2 SAAAGT. J was trimmed by 16 bases and V by 6 bases; bases with no gene match: 9. CDR3 length equals 11 residues. The CDR3: CASSPDRERYF. The CDR3 DNA reads TGTGCCAGCAGCCCTGACAGGGAAAGGTATTTT.